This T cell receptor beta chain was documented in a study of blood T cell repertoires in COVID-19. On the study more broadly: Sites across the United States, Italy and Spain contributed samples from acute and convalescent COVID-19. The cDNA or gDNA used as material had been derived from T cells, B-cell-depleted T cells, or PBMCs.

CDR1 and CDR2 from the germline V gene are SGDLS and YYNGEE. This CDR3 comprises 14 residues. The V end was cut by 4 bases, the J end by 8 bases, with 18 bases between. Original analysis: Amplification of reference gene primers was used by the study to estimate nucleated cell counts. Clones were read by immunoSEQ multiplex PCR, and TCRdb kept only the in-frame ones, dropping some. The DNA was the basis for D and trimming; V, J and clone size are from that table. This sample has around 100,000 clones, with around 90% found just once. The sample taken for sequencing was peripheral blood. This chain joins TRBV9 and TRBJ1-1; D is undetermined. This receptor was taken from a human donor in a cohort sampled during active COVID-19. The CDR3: CASSLTGRSGEAFF. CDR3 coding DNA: TGTGCCAGCAGCTTAACCGGCCGGTCGGGGGAAGCTTTCTTT.